These 20 T cell receptor beta chains were all obtained from the same sample, sequenced in a study of cytomegalovirus exposure and HLA in healthy donors. The PCR contained 60 Vbeta and 13 Jbeta primers. Sequencing was performed with immunoSEQ multiplex PCR; in TCRdb, only in-frame clones are kept and a portion is missing. Here the sample spans tens of thousands of clones, roughly 76% being singletons. The sequencing input was PBMCs. Receptors were obtained from a woman in her 30s in good health and CMV-seronegative.

This sequence joins TRBV7-9 and TRBJ2-1; 7 bases agree with TRBD2. The V segment lost 5 bases and the J segment 3 bases; nucleotides outside the gene matches: 7. Germline-derived CDR1 and CDR2 are SEHNR and FQNEAQ (reference sequence). There are 15 residues in the CDR3. CDR3: CASSARGGFYNEQFF. CDR3 nucleotides: TGTGCCAGCAGCGCCCGCGGGGGTTTCTACAATGAGCAGTTCTTC.

This chain links TRBV18 with TRBJ2-7, with 7 positions matching TRBD1. CDR3 size: 14 residues. Germline CDR1 reads KGHSH; CDR2 reads LQKENI. The V gene end was trimmed by 8 bases and the J gene end by 3 bases; junction bases not matched to a gene: 10. CDR3 nucleotide sequence: TGTGCCAGCAACACCAGACAGGGTGGCTACGAGCAGTACTTC. Amino acids: CASNTRQGGYEQYF.

Here the CDR3 reads CASNHADSGSGGQFF. CDR3 nucleotides: TGTGCCAGCAATCATGCGGACAGCGGGAGTGGTGGGCAGTTCTTC. J is TRBJ2-1 and V is TRBV5-6; 8 bases agree with TRBD2. CDR3 length: 15 residues. Germline CDR1 SGHDT, CDR2 YYEEEE. The junction had 17 bases not matched to a gene; V was cut back by 6 bases and J by 12 bases. Drawing the rest from reference TRBV5-6 and TRBJ2-1, the complete variable domain is DAGVTQSPTHLIKTRGQQVTLRCSPKSGHDTVSWYQQALGQGPQFIFQYYEEEERQRGNFPDRFSGHQFPNYSSELNVNALLLGDSALYLCASNHADSGSGGQFFGPGTRLTVL.

The V gene is TRBV2, the J gene TRBJ2-3, with a possible D match to TRBD2 (5 bases). From germline, CDR1 is SNHLY and CDR2 FYNNEI. The CDR3 covers 16 residues. V dropped 11 bases and J dropped 3 bases, with 24 bases sitting between them. CDR3 coding DNA: TGTGCCGATCAGTTAGCGAGAGTGGAGCGGACAGATACGCAGTATTTT. Its protein is CADQLARVERTDTQYF.

This clone was detected once. The chain links TRBV7-3 to TRBJ2-2; D ambiguous. The CDR3 contains 13 residues. Trimming removed 5 bases from V and 1 base from J, with 5 bases in between. Germline CDR1 SGHTA, CDR2 FQGTGA. The CDR3 region has the DNA TGTGCCAGCAGCAGAGAGAACACCGGGGAGCTGTTTTTT. It translates to CASSRENTGELFF.

J is TRBJ2-7 and V is TRBV5-1, with 7 nucleotides matching TRBD1. The length of the CDR3 is 14 residues. Germline V gives CDR1 SGHRS, CDR2 YFSETQ. With V trimmed by 4 bases and J by 2 bases, 6 bases remained unmatched. CDR3 sequence reads: CASSTTGLPYEQYF. As DNA, the CDR3 is TGCGCCAGCAGCACGACAGGGCTCCCCTACGAGCAGTACTTC.

This chain joins TRBV5-1 and TRBJ2-5; maybe TRBD1 (6 bases). The CDR3 has 13 amino acids. V was shortened by 6 bases and J by 3 bases, with 12 bases between the two germline ends. Germline values: CDR1 SGHRS, CDR2 YFSETQ. CDR3 region: CASTQGSEETQYF. Here the CDR3 DNA reads TGCGCCAGCACCCAGGGGAGTGAAGAGACCCAGTACTTC.

V is TRBV6-5 and J is TRBJ1-2; 7 bases align to TRBD1. Germline V gene data show CDR1 as MNHEY and CDR2 as SVGAGI. V trimming: 5 bases; J trimming: 4 bases; junction bases outside the gene matches: 4. This CDR3 region has 13 residues. The CDR3: CASSGDSAYGYTF. CDR3 coding DNA: TGTGCCAGCAGTGGGGACAGTGCCTATGGCTACACCTTC.

Written as DNA, the CDR3 is TGTGCCAGCAGCCCCCGTGTAACGAACACCGGGGAGCTGTTTTTT. Translated: CASSPRVTNTGELFF. This rearrangement joins TRBV9 to TRBJ2-2; D ambiguous. This CDR3 region has 15 residues. Germline V gives CDR1 SGDLS, CDR2 YYNGEE. V lost 4 bases, J lost 0 bases, and 10 bases lay in between.

This sequence joins TRBV5-1 and TRBJ2-3, with D perhaps TRBD1 (5 bases). Germline CDR1 and CDR2: SGHRS and YFSETQ. The length of the CDR3 is 15 residues. Trimming shortened V by 0 bases and J by 2 bases, and 10 bases separated the two germline ends. Here the CDR3 reads CASSLAGKYTDTQYF. In DNA, the CDR3 is TGCGCCAGCAGCTTGGCAGGGAAATACACAGATACGCAGTATTTT.

This chain connects TRBV14 to TRBJ2-4; D is perhaps TRBD1 (5 bases). The CDR3 consists of 13 residues. Trimming removed 2 bases from V and 6 bases from J, with 8 bases in between. CDR1 SGHDN and CDR2 FVKESK come from the germline V gene. The CDR3 is CASSQLQGNIQYF. The CDR3 bases are TGTGCCAGCAGCCAATTGCAGGGAAACATTCAGTACTTC.

On this clone: One junction end does not reproduce the germline sequence, and a read error may be involved. This chain joins TRBV11-3 and TRBJ1-1; D gene ambiguous. The germline CDR1 and CDR2 sequences are SGHNT and YENEEA. This CDR3 has 13 residues. The CDR3 here is CASSPGGNAEAFF. CDR3 in DNA: TGTGCCAGCAGCCCCGGAGGGAACGCTGAAGCTTTCTTT.

The rearrangement links TRBV5-1 to TRBJ1-5; D is uncertain. The CDR3 runs 13 residues. Germline V CDR1 and CDR2: SGHRS, YFSETQ. Trimming left V 0 bases short and J 3 bases short, with 4 bases between. DNA for the CDR3: TGCGCCAGCAGCTTGGGAGTCAATCAGCCCCAGCATTTT. Protein sequence: CASSLGVNQPQHF.

In DNA form, the CDR3 reads TGTGCCAGCAGCTTGGGACAGGGATCTGAAGCTTTCTTT. Encoded protein: CASSLGQGSEAFF. The rearrangement uses TRBV13 and TRBJ1-1; TRBD1 matches at 9 bases. The CDR3 consists of 13 residues. Germline-derived CDR1 and CDR2 are PRHDT and FYEKMQ (reference sequence). Trimming took 3 bases from V and 6 from J; bases not matched to a gene: 2.

This clone was detected only once. The V call is TRBV28, the J call TRBJ1-2; 8 bases line up with TRBD1. The V segment lost 2 bases and the J segment 11 bases; nucleotides outside the gene matches: 1. Germline assignment: CDR1 MDHEN and CDR2 SYDVKM. The CDR3 consists of 11 residues. The CDR3 region is CASSLRTGYTF. CDR3 DNA sequence: TGTGCCAGCAGTTTAAGGACAGGGTACACCTTC.

The chain links TRBV2 to TRBJ2-2, with 8 bases lining up with TRBD1. The J segment lost 1 base and the V segment lost 4 bases, leaving 5 bases of the junction unmatched. The CDR3 length is 16 residues. Germline CDR1 reads SNHLY; CDR2 reads FYNNEI. CDR3 amino acids: CASSAQGARNTGELFF. Here the CDR3 DNA reads TGTGCCAGCAGTGCTCAGGGGGCGCGGAACACCGGGGAGCTGTTTTTT.

This sequence joins TRBV5-1 and TRBJ2-2; 9 positions match TRBD2. V lost 4 bases and J lost 6; bases outside the gene matches: 7. The germline V gene has CDR1 SGHRS and CDR2 YFSETQ. This CDR3 contains 15 residues. The chain's CDR3 is CASSRLSGGAGELFF. Written as DNA, the CDR3 is TGCGCCAGCAGCCGCCTTAGCGGGGGCGCCGGGGAGCTGTTTTTT. Using reference TRBV5-1 and TRBJ2-2 for the parts outside the CDR3, the full variable domain is KAGVTQTPRYLIKTRGQQVTLSCSPISGHRSVSWYQQTPGQGLQFLFEYFSETQRNKGNFPGRFSGRQFSNSRSEMNVSTLELGDSALYLCASSRLSGGAGELFFGEGSRLTVL.

V usage is TRBV19 and J usage is TRBJ1-2; D gene ambiguous. CDR3 length: 13 amino acids. CDR1 is LNHDA, CDR2 SQIVND, per germline (reference sequence). V lost 2 bases and J 2 bases, leaving 6 bases between the germline ends. Here the CDR3 reads CASSIQLNYGYTF. DNA for the CDR3: TGTGCCAGTAGTATACAGTTGAACTATGGCTACACCTTC.

The chain combines TRBV28 with TRBJ2-3, with TRBD1 identical over 9 bases. In germline, CDR1 is MDHEN, CDR2 SYDVKM. The CDR3 runs to 18 residues. After removal of 3 bases from V and 1 base from J, the junction contained 11 bases not matched to a gene. CDR3 bases: TGTGCCAGCAGTTTTGGCAAGGACAGGGGCCGTCGCACAGATACGCAGTATTTT. This translates into CASSFGKDRGRRTDTQYF.

The genes are TRBV5-1 and TRBJ1-4; 9 positions agree with TRBD1. Germline CDR1 is SGHRS and CDR2 is YFSETQ. This CDR3 is 14 amino acids long. V gave up 2 bases and J gave up 6 bases; unmatched junction bases: 2. The CDR3 sequence: CASSLQGADEKLFF. The CDR3 coding sequence is TGCGCCAGCAGCTTACAGGGGGCGGATGAAAAACTGTTTTTT.